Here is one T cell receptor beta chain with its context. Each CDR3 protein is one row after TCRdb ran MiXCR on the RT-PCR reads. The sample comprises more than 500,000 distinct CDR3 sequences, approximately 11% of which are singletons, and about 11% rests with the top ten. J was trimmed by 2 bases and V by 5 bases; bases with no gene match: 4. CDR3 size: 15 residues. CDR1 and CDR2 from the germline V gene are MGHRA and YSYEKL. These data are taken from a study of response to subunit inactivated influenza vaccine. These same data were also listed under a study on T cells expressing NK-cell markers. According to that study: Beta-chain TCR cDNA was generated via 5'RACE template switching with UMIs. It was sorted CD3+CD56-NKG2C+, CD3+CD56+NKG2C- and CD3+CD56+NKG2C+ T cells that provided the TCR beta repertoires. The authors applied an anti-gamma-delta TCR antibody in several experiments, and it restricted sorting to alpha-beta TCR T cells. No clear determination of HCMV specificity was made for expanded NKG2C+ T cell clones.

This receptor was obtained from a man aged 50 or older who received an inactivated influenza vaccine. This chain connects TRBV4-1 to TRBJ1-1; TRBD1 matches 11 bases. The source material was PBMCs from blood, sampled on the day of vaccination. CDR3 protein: CASSGQGAVNTEAFF. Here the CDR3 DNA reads TGCGCCAGCAGCGGACAGGGGGCTGTCAACACTGAAGCTTTCTTT.